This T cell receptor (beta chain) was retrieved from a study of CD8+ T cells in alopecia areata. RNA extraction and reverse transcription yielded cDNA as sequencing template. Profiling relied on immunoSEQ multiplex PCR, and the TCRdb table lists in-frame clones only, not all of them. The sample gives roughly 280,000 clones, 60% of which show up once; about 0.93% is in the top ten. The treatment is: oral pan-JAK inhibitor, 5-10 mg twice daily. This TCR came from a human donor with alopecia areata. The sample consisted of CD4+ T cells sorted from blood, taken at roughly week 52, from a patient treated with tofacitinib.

CDR3 region: CATSRERNTQYF. CDR3 DNA: TGTGCCACCAGCCGGGAACGAAATACGCAGTATTTT. This chain uses TRBV15 with TRBJ2-3; the D gene is possibly TRBD2 (5 bases). The CDR3 is made up of 12 amino acids. V was pared by 5 bases and J by 7 bases, with 10 bases between. Germline CDR1 LNHNV, CDR2 YYDKDF (reference sequence).